This TCR beta chain was obtained from a study of shared clonotypes between healthy human individuals. Study-wide results and limits: Clonotype sharing among donors, it was expected, would be affected by sequencing depth. The study's rarefaction showed incomplete sorted-subset sequencing despite large depth.

Generated by immunoSEQ multiplex PCR, the TCRdb table keeps only in-frame clones and is missing some. The table includes nearly 600,000 clones, around 95% detected once. Terminally differentiated effector memory CD45RA+ cells were left out of the naive CD8 fraction, which was CD45RO-negative and positively selected for CCR7. Germline V gene data show CDR1 as SGHTS and CDR2 as YDEGEE. The CDR3 covers 14 residues. The germline V and J ends were trimmed by 4 bases and 1 base, with 8 bases remaining between them. A word on this clone: Its matching antigen is unknown.

Sequencing was carried out using naive CD8+ T cells sorted from blood. The TCR comes from a woman aged 25 to 39 in good health. V usage is TRBV5-8 and J usage is TRBJ2-2; D unclear. The CDR3 reads CASSLDQNTGELFF. Written as DNA, the CDR3 is TGTGCCAGCAGCCTAGACCAGAACACCGGGGAGCTGTTTTTT.